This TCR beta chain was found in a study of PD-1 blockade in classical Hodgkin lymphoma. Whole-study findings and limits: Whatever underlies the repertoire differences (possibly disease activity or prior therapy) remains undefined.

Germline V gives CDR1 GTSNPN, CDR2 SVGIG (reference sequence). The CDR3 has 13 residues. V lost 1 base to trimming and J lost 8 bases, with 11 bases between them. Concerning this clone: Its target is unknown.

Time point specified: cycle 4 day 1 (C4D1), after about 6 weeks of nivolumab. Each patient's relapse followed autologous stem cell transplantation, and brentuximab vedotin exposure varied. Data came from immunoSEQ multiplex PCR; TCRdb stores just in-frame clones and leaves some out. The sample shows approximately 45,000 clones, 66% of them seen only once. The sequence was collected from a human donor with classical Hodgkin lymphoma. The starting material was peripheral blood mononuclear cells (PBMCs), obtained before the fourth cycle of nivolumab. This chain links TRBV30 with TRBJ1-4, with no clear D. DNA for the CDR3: TGTGCCTGGAGTGCCGGCTCCAGGGAAAAACTGTTTTTT. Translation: CAWSAGSREKLFF.